These 6 T cell receptor beta chains came from one sample sequenced in a study of shared clonotypes between healthy human individuals. Clones were sequenced by immunoSEQ multiplex PCR, and TCRdb holds only the in-frame ones, with some missing. The sample shows approximately 700,000 clones, around 73% of them seen only once. The sequenced sample consisted of memory CD4+ T cells sorted from blood. Subset of the sample: CD45RA-negative fraction. These receptors all come from a woman aged 25-40 years in good health.

The V call is TRBV7-9, the J call TRBJ2-3; D is unclear. Germline values: CDR1 SEHNR, CDR2 FQNEAQ (reference sequence). Trimming took 2 bases from V and 4 from J, leaving 4 bases between them. The length of the CDR3 is 12 residues. The CDR3 region has the DNA TGTGCCAGCAGCTTATATGCAGATACGCAGTATTTT. It translates to CASSLYADTQYF.

This clone has at least ten counts. This chain connects TRBV28 to TRBJ2-6; D is tentatively TRBD1 or TRBD2 (6 bases each). This CDR3 has 16 amino acids. Per the germline V gene, CDR1 is MDHEN and CDR2 is SYDVKM. V shed 6 bases and J shed 3 bases, with 15 bases lying between them. In DNA, the CDR3 is TGTGCCAGCAGCACCCTACAGGGAGGTGGGGCCAACGTCCTGACTTTC. Protein: CASSTLQGGGANVLTF.

The chain joins TRBV28 to TRBJ1-2; 8 bases line up with TRBD1. Germline V gene sequence: CDR1 MDHEN, CDR2 SYDVKM. Trimming at V came to 2 bases and at J to 10 bases, leaving 9 bases not matched to a gene. The CDR3 covers 14 residues. CDR3 coding DNA: TGTGCCAGCAGTTTAATCGAGACAGGGGTTGTCTACACCTTC. It encodes CASSLIETGVVYTF.

CDR3 coding DNA: TGTGCCAGCAGTCCCTGGGATGTCGGGGAAAAACTGTTTTTT. The encoded protein is CASSPWDVGEKLFF. V gene TRBV2 combines with J gene TRBJ1-4; D not certain. Germline loops: CDR1 SNHLY, CDR2 FYNNEI. CDR3 length: 14 residues. Deletions cut 5 bases from V and 8 bases from J, with 15 bases between. The whole variable domain, remainder taken from reference TRBV2 and TRBJ1-4, is EPEVTQTPSHQVTQMGQEVILRCVPISNHLYFYWYRQILGQKVEFLVSFYNNEISEKSEIFDDQFSVERPDGSNFTLKIRSTKLEDSAMYFCASSPWDVGEKLFFGSGTQLSVL.

The V call is TRBV28, the J call TRBJ2-7, with TRBD1 matching 9 bases. Trimming removed 8 bases from V and 6 bases from J; junction bases left unmatched: 14. The germline CDR1 and CDR2 sequences are MDHEN and SYDVKM. The CDR3 consists of 15 residues. CDR3 nucleotides: TGTGCCAGCGCCGGGTTGACAGGGGGGGTTCGCGAGCAGTACTTC. It translates to CASAGLTGGVREQYF.

The chain links TRBV30 to TRBJ2-1, with D uncertain. Trimming took off 4 bases at V and 5 bases at J, with 6 bases between the two ends. CDR1 is GTSNPN and CDR2 is SVGIG in the germline V gene (reference sequence). This CDR3 has 11 amino acids. The CDR3 protein is CAWTPNNEQFF. CDR3 DNA: TGTGCCTGGACACCCAACAATGAGCAGTTCTTC.